A selection of T cell receptor beta chains follows, all from one sample in a study of molecular identifiers for immune sequencing clone quantification. TCRdb reprocessed the PCR reads via MiXCR and lists one record per CDR3 protein. The data hold 300,000 to 400,000 distinct CDR3 sequences, with about 22% observed a single time. Sequenced material: naive CD8+ T cells from blood, with Jurkat cell RNA spiked in. The receptors originated from a human donor in good health. Some libraries in this study had Jurkat cell RNA spiked in. CDR3s include the opening cysteine and the closing phenylalanine or tryptophan. D genes are given only for firm matches. Expanded clones get a size class; other rows say once, few or many, or leave the size out.

TRBV7-2,TRBD2,many,TRBJ2-1,CASSNSGGATEQFF,TGTGCCAGCAGCAATAGCGGGGGAGCTACTGAGCAGTTCTTC
TRBV4-3,.,.,TRBJ1-5,CASSQATGNQPQHF,TGCGCCAGCAGCCAAGCGACGGGCAATCAGCCCCAGCATTTT
TRBV20-1,.,many,TRBJ2-1,CSASGVSYNEQFF,TGCAGTGCTAGTGGTGTATCCTACAATGAGCAGTTCTTC
TRBV7-6,TRBD2,once,TRBJ2-2,CASSPRPGLALPSGELFF,TGTGCCAGCAGCCCTCGCCCGGGACTAGCTCTTCCCAGCGGGGAGCTGTTTTTT
TRBV20-1,.,.,TRBJ2-3,CSATTEQLTTDTQYF,TGCAGTGCTACGACAGAGCAGCTAACCACAGATACGCAGTATTTT
TRBV19,TRBD1,many,TRBJ2-3,CASRGDRFGPDTQYF,TGTGCCAGTAGAGGGGACAGGTTTGGACCCGATACGCAGTATTTT
TRBV11-2,.,many,TRBJ2-7,CASSPIEAHYEQYF,TGTGCCAGCAGCCCCATCGAGGCCCACTACGAGCAGTACTTC
TRBV7-9,.,.,TRBJ2-7,CASSPPDAYEQYF,TGTGCCAGCAGTCCCCCCGATGCTTACGAGCAGTACTTC
TRBV6-6,.,.,TRBJ2-7,CASSYTGGYEQYF,TGTGCCAGCAGTTACACAGGAGGCTACGAGCAGTACTTC
TRBV30,.,many,TRBJ2-3,CAFGTDTQYF,TGTGCCTTTGGCACAGATACGCAGTATTTT
TRBV6-5,TRBD1,many,TRBJ2-1,CASNAGGGNEQFF,TGTGCCAGCAACGCAGGGGGTGGCAATGAGCAGTTCTTC
TRBV30,.,few,TRBJ2-1,CAWSLNSYNEQFF,TGTGCCTGGAGCCTAAACTCCTACAATGAGCAGTTCTTC
TRBV24-1,.,many,TRBJ1-5,CATRRTVIHNQPQHF,TGTGCCACCAGAAGGACGGTCATCCACAATCAGCCCCAGCATTTT
TRBV19,.,few,TRBJ2-7,CASSPELTLTYEQYF,TGTGCCAGTAGTCCCGAGTTAACCCTAACCTACGAGCAGTACTTC
TRBV5-6,TRBD1,many,TRBJ2-7,CASSPGEGQGYEQYF,TGTGCCAGCAGCCCCGGGGAGGGACAGGGGTACGAGCAGTACTTC
TRBV19,.,.,TRBJ1-4,CASSMGQGWRWELFF,TGTGCCAGTAGTATGGGGCAGGGTTGGCGATGGGAACTGTTTTTT
TRBV30,.,.,TRBJ2-1,CAWNDGQLNEQFF,TGTGCCTGGAATGACGGACAGCTCAATGAGCAGTTCTTC
TRBV27,TRBD2,.,TRBJ2-5,CASSLGLAGAQYF,TGTGCCAGCAGCCTAGGGCTAGCGGGGGCCCAGTACTTC